The entry below gives a single TCR beta chain sequence along with its context. The time point here: sample taken at primary tumor resection. Whole RNA, isolated from tumor, nontumor lung or frozen PBMC, was sequenced without prior sorting. The sample is drawn from a study of spatial heterogeneity in lung cancer. The wider study: The count of detected beta-chain sequences consistently exceeded that of alpha-chain sequences. There were, on average, more than eight raw-read appearances for each unique TCR and UMI combination.

TCRdb independently ran MiXCR on the 5' RACE reads; one entry per CDR3 protein. The sample contains more than 35,000 distinct CDR3 sequences, 5.2% of which appear only once. This CDR3 has 17 residues. Germline V gene data show CDR1 as SGHVS and CDR2 as FNYEAQ. Unmatched junction bases numbered 7, after V lost 1 base and J lost 5 bases. The starting material was PBMCs, obtained at surgery. The sequence was collected from a female donor with early-stage non-small cell lung cancer. The chain employs TRBV7-6 and TRBJ2-5, with 13 bases lining up with TRBD2. CDR3 region: CASSLGTSGGLRETQYF. The CDR3, as DNA: TGTGCCAGCAGCTTAGGGACTAGCGGGGGCCTGCGGGAGACCCAGTACTTC.